Presented here are 11 T cell receptor beta chains from one specimen sequenced in a study of response to subunit inactivated influenza vaccine. TCRdb analysed the RT-PCR reads with MiXCR anew, one entry per CDR3 protein. The sample has a few hundred thousand distinct CDR3 sequences, around a fifth seen once. The sample here was PBMCs from blood, taken approximately 20 months after vaccination. These receptors were collected from a man aged 50-75 years who received an inactivated influenza vaccine.

The chain joins TRBV2 to TRBJ2-7; perhaps TRBD1 as D (6 bases). The length of the CDR3 is 14 residues. V shed 3 bases and J shed 3 bases, with 12 bases lying between them. Germline CDR1 is SNHLY and CDR2 is FYNNEI. CDR3 nucleotide sequence: TGTGCCAGCAGTGATGGCAGGGGCCTCTACGAGCAGTACTTC. This encodes CASSDGRGLYEQYF.

The rearrangement joins TRBV29-1 to TRBJ2-7; TRBD1 matches at 8 bases. J lost 2 bases, V lost 6 bases, and 6 bases had no gene match. From germline, CDR1 is SQVTM and CDR2 ANQGSEA. This CDR3 is 13 amino acids long. CDR3 DNA sequence: TGCAGCGTGGGGACAGGAGATACCTACGAGCAGTACTTC. This translates into CSVGTGDTYEQYF.

This clonotype was counted a single time. The gene calls are TRBV28 and TRBJ2-1; TRBD1 matches at 9 bases. CDR3 size: 16 residues. The germline CDR1 and CDR2 sequences are MDHEN and SYDVKM. The trim removed 0 bases at V and 2 bases at J, leaving 2 bases unmatched. The CDR3 DNA is TGTGCCAGCAGTTTATGGGGACAGGGAGCCTACAATGAGCAGTTCTTC. Amino acid sequence: CASSLWGQGAYNEQFF.

The chain is built from TRBV7-3 and TRBJ2-3; 9 positions match TRBD1. CDR3 length: 13 residues. The germline V gene has CDR1 SGHTA and CDR2 FQGTGA. V lost 2 bases, J lost 10 bases, and 4 bases stayed unmatched. CDR3 bases: TGTGCCAGCAGCTTAGAGGACAGGGGTGCGCAGTATTTT. Encoded protein: CASSLEDRGAQYF.

In this sample, this clonotype turned up a few times. V and J are TRBV5-1 and TRBJ2-1; possibly TRBD1 or TRBD2 for D (5 bases each). V was clipped by 4 bases and J by 3 bases, with 8 bases between them. CDR3 length: 13 residues. Germline V lookup: CDR1 SGHRS, CDR2 YFSETQ. The CDR3 nucleotides are TGCGCCAGCAGCGGGGACCACTACAATGAGCAGTTCTTC. Protein: CASSGDHYNEQFF.

V is TRBV7-2 and J is TRBJ1-6, with TRBD1 matching over 7 bases. Germline-derived CDR1 and CDR2 are SGHTA and FQGNSA. V dropped 5 bases and J dropped 9; count of bases not matched to a gene: 16. The CDR3 extends over 17 amino acids. The CDR3 spells CASSHDSVTGWTSPLHF. CDR3 nucleotide sequence: TGTGCCAGCAGCCACGACTCAGTGACAGGGTGGACTTCACCCCTCCACTTT.

V usage is TRBV5-5 and J usage is TRBJ2-7; the D gene is possibly TRBD1 (5 bases). Germline loops: CDR1 SGHKS, CDR2 YYEKEE (reference sequence). The CDR3 totals 16 residues. The germline V and J ends were trimmed by 5 bases and 0 bases, with 18 bases remaining between them. The CDR3 nucleotides read TGTGCCAGCAGTTACCTCCCGGACATTAGCTCCTACGAGCAGTACTTC. It translates to CASSYLPDISSYEQYF.

The rearrangement links TRBV4-3 to TRBJ2-4, with TRBD2 as a possible D gene (5 bases). Trimming shortened V by 0 bases and J by 8 bases, and 14 bases separated the two germline ends. Germline CDR1 and CDR2: LGHNA and YSLEER. The CDR3 is 15 residues long. This CDR3 reads CASSQDLTGSDIQYF. The CDR3 DNA reads as TGCGCCAGCAGCCAAGATCTTACGGGATCGGACATTCAGTACTTC.

This clonotype has a handful of counts. At one boundary the junction diverges from the germline segment, which might be a read error. The V call is TRBV15, the J call TRBJ1-4; D call uncertain. The CDR3 extends over 15 amino acids. Germline-derived CDR1 and CDR2 are LNHNV and YYDKDF (reference sequence). This chain's CDR3 is CATSRDLGKNDKLFF. CDR3 DNA: TGTGCCACCAGCAGAGATTTGGGCAAGAATGATAAACTGTTTTTT.

J is TRBJ2-2 and V is TRBV20-1; TRBD2 might be the D (5 bases). V gave up 5 bases and J gave up 5 bases, with 15 bases separating them. The germline V gene has CDR1 DFQATT and CDR2 SNEGSKA (reference sequence). This CDR3 region has 14 residues. CDR3 protein: CSAGSGRTTGELFF. CDR3 coding DNA: TGCAGTGCTGGAAGTGGGAGAACGACCGGGGAGCTGTTTTTT.

This clonotype showed up just a few times. J is TRBJ1-1 and V is TRBV20-1; 9 bases fit TRBD1. Losses at the gene ends were 5 bases for V and 4 bases for J; bases not matched to a gene: 11. CDR3 length: 15 amino acids. CDR1 DFQATT and CDR2 SNEGSKA come from the germline V gene (reference sequence). The CDR3 region is CSAPQGTGWSTEAFF. The CDR3 region has the DNA TGCAGTGCTCCCCAGGGGACAGGGTGGAGCACTGAAGCTTTCTTT.